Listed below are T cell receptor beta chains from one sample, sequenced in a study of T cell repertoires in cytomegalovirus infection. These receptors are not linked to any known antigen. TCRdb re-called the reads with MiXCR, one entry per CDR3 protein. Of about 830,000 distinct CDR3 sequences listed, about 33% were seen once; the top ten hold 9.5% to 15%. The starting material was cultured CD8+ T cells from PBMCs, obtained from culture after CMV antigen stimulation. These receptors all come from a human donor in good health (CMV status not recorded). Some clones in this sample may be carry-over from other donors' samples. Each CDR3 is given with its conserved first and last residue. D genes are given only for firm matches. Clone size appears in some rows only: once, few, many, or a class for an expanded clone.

CDR3 protein: CASSLRSGDRGNNEQFF
CDR3 DNA: TGTGCCAGCAGCTTACGCTCGGGGGACAGGGGAAACAATGAGCAGTTCTTC
D gene: TRBD1
V gene: TRBV7-6
clone size: .
J gene: TRBJ2-1
CDR3 length: 17

CDR3 protein: CASSLLSGTTTRETQYF
CDR3 DNA: TGTGCCAGCAGCTTACTCTCGGGGACAACGACAAGGGAGACCCAGTACTTC
D gene: .
V gene: TRBV7-6
clone size: .
J gene: TRBJ2-5
CDR3 length: 17

CDR3 protein: CASSLGMGTEAFF
CDR3 DNA: TGTGCCAGTAGTTTAGGGATGGGCACTGAAGCTTTCTTT
D gene: .
V gene: TRBV19
clone size: .
J gene: TRBJ1-1
CDR3 length: 13

CDR3 protein: CASEGRATRGYTF
CDR3 DNA: TGTGCCAGCGAAGGGAGGGCAACACGTGGCTACACCTTC
D gene: .
V gene: TRBV12-3/TRBV12-4
clone size: few
J gene: TRBJ1-2
CDR3 length: 13

CDR3 protein: CASSYFGNTEAFF
CDR3 DNA: TGTGCCAGCAGTTATTTTGGTAACACTGAAGCTTTCTTT
D gene: .
V gene: TRBV6-2/TRBV6-3
clone size: many
J gene: TRBJ1-1
CDR3 length: 13

CDR3 protein: CASSLQGDSYEQYF
CDR3 DNA: TGTGCCAGCAGTTTACAGGGGGACTCCTACGAGCAGTACTTC
D gene: TRBD1
V gene: TRBV27
clone size: .
J gene: TRBJ2-7
CDR3 length: 14

CDR3 protein: CASIGPGNTIYF
CDR3 DNA: TGTGCCAGCATCGGTCCTGGAAACACCATATATTTT
D gene: .
V gene: TRBV5-4
clone size: few
J gene: TRBJ1-3
CDR3 length: 12

CDR3 protein: CASPIGPNTEAFF
CDR3 DNA: TGTGCCAGCCCCATCGGACCGAACACTGAAGCTTTCTTT
D gene: .
V gene: TRBV2
clone size: .
J gene: TRBJ1-1
CDR3 length: 13

CDR3 protein: CASSTYRGSETEAFF
CDR3 DNA: TGTGCCAGCAGCACATACAGGGGATCCGAAACTGAAGCTTTCTTT
D gene: TRBD1
V gene: TRBV5-5
clone size: few
J gene: TRBJ1-1
CDR3 length: 15

CDR3 protein: CATRDRRTGELFF
CDR3 DNA: TGTGCCACGCGGGACAGACGGACCGGGGAGCTGTTTTTT
D gene: .
V gene: TRBV10-3
clone size: few
J gene: TRBJ2-2
CDR3 length: 13

CDR3 protein: CASSSLDRYGYTF
CDR3 DNA: TGTGCCAGCAGCTCTCTTGACCGCTATGGCTACACCTTC
D gene: .
V gene: TRBV7-9
clone size: .
J gene: TRBJ1-2
CDR3 length: 13

CDR3 protein: CASSETNTGELFF
CDR3 DNA: TGTGCCAGCAGCGAAACGAACACCGGGGAGCTGTTTTTT
D gene: .
V gene: TRBV9
clone size: .
J gene: TRBJ2-2
CDR3 length: 13

CDR3 protein: CSAKTRLAEAFF
CDR3 DNA: TGCAGTGCAAAGACACGGTTGGCTGAAGCTTTCTTT
D gene: .
V gene: TRBV20-1
clone size: .
J gene: TRBJ1-1
CDR3 length: 12

CDR3 protein: CASSLAWGNQDSPLHF
CDR3 DNA: TGTGCCAGCAGCTTAGCGTGGGGGAATCAGGATTCACCCCTCCACTTT
D gene: .
V gene: TRBV7-6
clone size: .
J gene: TRBJ1-6
CDR3 length: 16

CDR3 protein: CASSPGNKLQETQYF
CDR3 DNA: TGTGCCAGCTCACCAGGGAACAAACTCCAAGAGACCCAGTACTTC
D gene: .
V gene: TRBV18
clone size: .
J gene: TRBJ2-5
CDR3 length: 15

CDR3 protein: CASSSLATSYNEQFF
CDR3 DNA: TGTGCCAGCAGCTCCCTAGCGACCTCCTACAATGAGCAGTTCTTC
D gene: .
V gene: TRBV5-5
clone size: .
J gene: TRBJ2-1
CDR3 length: 15

CDR3 protein: CASSSPLLGTGAHEQFF
CDR3 DNA: TGTGCCAGCAGCTCACCCCTATTGGGGACAGGGGCGCACGAGCAGTTCTTC
D gene: TRBD1
V gene: TRBV7-9
clone size: .
J gene: TRBJ2-1
CDR3 length: 17

CDR3 protein: CASSLTDRSSGNTIYF
CDR3 DNA: TGTGCCAGCAGCTTAACGGACCGAAGCTCTGGAAACACCATATATTTT
D gene: .
V gene: TRBV7-2
clone size: medium-sized
J gene: TRBJ1-3
CDR3 length: 16

CDR3 protein: CASRYRVSSYEQYF
CDR3 DNA: TGTGCCAGCAGATACAGGGTCAGCTCCTACGAGCAGTACTTC
D gene: .
V gene: TRBV6-5
clone size: .
J gene: TRBJ2-7
CDR3 length: 14

CDR3 protein: CASTREGGTEAFF
CDR3 DNA: TGTGCCAGTACTCGGGAGGGTGGGACTGAAGCTTTCTTT
D gene: .
V gene: TRBV7-8
clone size: few
J gene: TRBJ1-1
CDR3 length: 13

CDR3 protein: CASSLGPAGQETQYF
CDR3 DNA: TGTGCCAGCAGCTTAGGACCAGCGGGGCAAGAGACCCAGTACTTC
D gene: TRBD2
V gene: TRBV13
clone size: .
J gene: TRBJ2-5
CDR3 length: 15

CDR3 protein: CASSPPGVAQPQHF
CDR3 DNA: TGTGCCAGCTCACCACCGGGGGTAGCTCAGCCCCAGCATTTT
D gene: .
V gene: TRBV18
clone size: .
J gene: TRBJ1-5
CDR3 length: 14

CDR3 protein: CASSSDEETQYF
CDR3 DNA: TGTGCCAGCAGTTCGGACGAAGAGACCCAGTACTTC
D gene: .
V gene: TRBV7-9
clone size: many
J gene: TRBJ2-5
CDR3 length: 12